This T cell receptor beta chain was found in a study of cytomegalovirus exposure and HLA in healthy donors. Overall study context: It was reported in a later analysis that the same platform had been used for the 120 validation repertoires as for the 550 to 700 first-cohort repertoires. Findings and caveats of the study: There were some public TCRs occurring in many donors, but most TCR sequences were rare. Later, an analysis found that TCR clusters from the first cohort tended to co-occur in the approximately 130 validation repertoires. The investigators catalogued 150 to 200 TCR beta chains as cytomegalovirus-associated.

Measured with immunoSEQ multiplex PCR; TCRdb has only the in-frame clones, and not every one. In the table there are fewer than 150,000 clones, approximately 91% of which are singletons. Concerning this clone itself: Its target is unknown.

V was cut by 11 bases and J by 7 bases, with 14 bases left in between. This CDR3 has 11 residues. CDR1 is MNHEY and CDR2 is SVGAGI in the germline V gene. Sequenced sample: PBMCs. V is TRBV6-5 and J is TRBJ1-1, with D possibly matching TRBD1 (5 bases). The clonotype originates from a man aged 25-45 years in good health and CMV-seronegative. The CDR3 DNA reads as TGTGCCGCGTCCCGGGGGGGTGAAGCTTTCTTT. Translated: CAASRGGEAFF.